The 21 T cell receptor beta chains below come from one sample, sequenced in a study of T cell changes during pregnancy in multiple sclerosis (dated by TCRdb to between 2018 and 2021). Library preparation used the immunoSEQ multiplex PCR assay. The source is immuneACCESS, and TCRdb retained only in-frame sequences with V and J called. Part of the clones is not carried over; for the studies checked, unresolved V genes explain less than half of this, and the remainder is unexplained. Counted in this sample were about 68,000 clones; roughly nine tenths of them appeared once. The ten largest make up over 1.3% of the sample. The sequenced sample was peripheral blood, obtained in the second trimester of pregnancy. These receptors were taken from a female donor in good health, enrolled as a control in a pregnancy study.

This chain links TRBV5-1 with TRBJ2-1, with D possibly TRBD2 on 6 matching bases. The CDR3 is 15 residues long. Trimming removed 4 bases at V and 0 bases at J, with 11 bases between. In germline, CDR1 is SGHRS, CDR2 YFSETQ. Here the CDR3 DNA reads TGCGCCAGCAGCCGTAGCGGCAGCTCCTACAATGAGCAGTTCTTC. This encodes CASSRSGSSYNEQFF.

The CDR3 here is CASGTSGLGSTGNQPQHF. CDR3 coding DNA: TGTGCTAGTGGTACGTCTGGACTGGGGAGCACGGGCAATCAGCCCCAGCATTTT. The rearrangement joins TRBV12-5 to TRBJ1-5; the D is unclear. Between the trimmed V and J ends, which lost 5 bases and 2 bases, there was a span of 22 bases. The CDR3 loop spans 18 amino acids. Germline V gives CDR1 LGHNT, CDR2 FRNRAP.

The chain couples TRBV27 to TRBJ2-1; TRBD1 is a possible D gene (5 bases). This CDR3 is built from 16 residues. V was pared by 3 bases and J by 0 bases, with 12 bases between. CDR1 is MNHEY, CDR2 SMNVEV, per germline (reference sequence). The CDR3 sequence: CASSFGATNSYNEQFF. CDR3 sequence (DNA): TGTGCCAGCAGTTTTGGGGCTACCAACTCCTACAATGAGCAGTTCTTC.

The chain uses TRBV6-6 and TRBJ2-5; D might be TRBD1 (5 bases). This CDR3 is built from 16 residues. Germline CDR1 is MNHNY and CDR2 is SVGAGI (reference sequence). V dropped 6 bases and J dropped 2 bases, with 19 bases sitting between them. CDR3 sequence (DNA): TGTGCCAGCAGGGCTTTTCAGGGATTTGGGCAAGAGACCCAGTACTTC. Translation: CASRAFQGFGQETQYF.

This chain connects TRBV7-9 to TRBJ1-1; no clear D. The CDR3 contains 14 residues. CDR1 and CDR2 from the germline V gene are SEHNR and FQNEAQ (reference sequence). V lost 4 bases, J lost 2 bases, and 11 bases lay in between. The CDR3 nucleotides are TGTGCCAGCAGCTCCCAGACATCAAACACTGAAGCTTTCTTT. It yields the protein CASSSQTSNTEAFF. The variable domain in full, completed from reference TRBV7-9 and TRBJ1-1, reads DTGVSQNPRHKITKRGQNVTFRCDPISEHNRLYWYRQTLGQGPEFLTYFQNEAQLEKSRLLSDRFSAERPKGSFSTLEIQRTEQGDSAMYLCASSSQTSNTEAFFGQGTRLTVV.

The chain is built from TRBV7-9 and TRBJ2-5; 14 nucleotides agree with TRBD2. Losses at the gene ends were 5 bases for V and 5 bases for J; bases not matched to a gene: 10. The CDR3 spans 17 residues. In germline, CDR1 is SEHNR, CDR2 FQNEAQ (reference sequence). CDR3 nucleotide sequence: TGTGCCAGCAGCCCGTCGGGACTAGCGGGAGTGAGGGAGACCCAGTACTTC. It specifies CASSPSGLAGVRETQYF. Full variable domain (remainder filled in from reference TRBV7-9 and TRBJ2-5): DTGVSQNPRHKITKRGQNVTFRCDPISEHNRLYWYRQTLGQGPEFLTYFQNEAQLEKSRLLSDRFSAERPKGSFSTLEIQRTEQGDSAMYLCASSPSGLAGVRETQYFGPGTRLLVL.

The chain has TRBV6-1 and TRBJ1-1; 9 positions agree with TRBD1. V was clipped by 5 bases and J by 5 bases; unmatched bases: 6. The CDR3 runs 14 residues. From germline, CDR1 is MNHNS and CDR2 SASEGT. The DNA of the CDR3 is TGTGCCAGCAGTACAGGGGGCGCGAGGACTGAAGCTTTCTTT. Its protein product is CASSTGGARTEAFF.

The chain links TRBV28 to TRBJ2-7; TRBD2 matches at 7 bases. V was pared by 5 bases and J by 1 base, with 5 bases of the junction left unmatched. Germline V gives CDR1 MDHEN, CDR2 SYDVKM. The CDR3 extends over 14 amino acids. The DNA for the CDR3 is TGTGCCAGCAGTATCACTAGCGCTTCCTACGAGCAGTACTTC. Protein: CASSITSASYEQYF.

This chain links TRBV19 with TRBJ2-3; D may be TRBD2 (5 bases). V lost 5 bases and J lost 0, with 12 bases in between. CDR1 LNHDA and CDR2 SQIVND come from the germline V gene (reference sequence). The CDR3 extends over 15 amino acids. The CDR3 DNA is TGTGCCAGTAGTGGGTTGAGCGGTAGCACAGATACGCAGTATTTT. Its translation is CASSGLSGSTDTQYF.

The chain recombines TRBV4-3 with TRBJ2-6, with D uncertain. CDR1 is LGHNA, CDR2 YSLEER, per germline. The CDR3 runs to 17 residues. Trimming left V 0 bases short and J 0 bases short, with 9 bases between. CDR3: CASSQDKRSSGANVLTF. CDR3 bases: TGCGCCAGCAGCCAAGATAAACGGAGCTCTGGGGCCAACGTCCTGACTTTC.

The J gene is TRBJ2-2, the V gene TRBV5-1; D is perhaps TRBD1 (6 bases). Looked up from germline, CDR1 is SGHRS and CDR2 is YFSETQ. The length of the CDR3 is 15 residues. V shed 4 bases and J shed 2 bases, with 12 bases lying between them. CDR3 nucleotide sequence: TGCGCCAGCAGCGACCGGGACACCAACACCGGGGAGCTGTTTTTT. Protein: CASSDRDTNTGELFF.

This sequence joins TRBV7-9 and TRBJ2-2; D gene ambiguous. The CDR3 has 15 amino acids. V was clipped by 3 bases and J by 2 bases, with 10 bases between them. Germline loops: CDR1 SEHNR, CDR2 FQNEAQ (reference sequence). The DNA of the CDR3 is TGTGCCAGCAGCTTCGAGTACTTCAACACCGGGGAGCTGTTTTTT. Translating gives CASSFEYFNTGELFF.

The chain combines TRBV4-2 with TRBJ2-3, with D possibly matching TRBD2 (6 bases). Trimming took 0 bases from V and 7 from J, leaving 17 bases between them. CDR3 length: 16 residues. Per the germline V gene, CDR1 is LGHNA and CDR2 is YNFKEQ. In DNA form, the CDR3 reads TGTGCCAGCAGCCAAGATGAGGCGGGACGCAGTTATACGCAGTATTTT. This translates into CASSQDEAGRSYTQYF.

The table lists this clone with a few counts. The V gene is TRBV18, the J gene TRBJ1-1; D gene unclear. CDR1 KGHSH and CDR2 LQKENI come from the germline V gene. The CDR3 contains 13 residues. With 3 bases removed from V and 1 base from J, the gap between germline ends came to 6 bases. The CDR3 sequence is CASSPNKNTEAFF. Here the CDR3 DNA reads TGTGCCAGCTCACCCAACAAGAACACTGAAGCTTTCTTT. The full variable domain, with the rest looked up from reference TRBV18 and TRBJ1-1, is NAGVMQNPRHLVRRRGQEARLRCSPMKGHSHVYWYRQLPEEGLKFMVYLQKENIIDESGMPKERFSAEFPKEGPSILRIQQVVRGDSAAYFCASSPNKNTEAFFGQGTRLTVV.

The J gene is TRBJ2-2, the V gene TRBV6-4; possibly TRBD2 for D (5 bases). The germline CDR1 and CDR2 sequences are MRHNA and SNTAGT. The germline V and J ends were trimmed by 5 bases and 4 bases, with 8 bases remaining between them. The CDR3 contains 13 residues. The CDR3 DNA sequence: TGTGCCAGCAGTCTCGGGGTCACCGGGGAGCTGTTTTTT. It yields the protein CASSLGVTGELFF.

The CDR3 DNA is TGTGCCAGCAGCCCCGGACAGGGGAGTACTGAAGCTTTCTTT. It encodes CASSPGQGSTEAFF. V usage is TRBV11-3 and J usage is TRBJ1-1, with 9 bases that match TRBD1. CDR1 is SGHNT and CDR2 is YENEEA in the germline V gene. Trimming at V came to 5 bases and at J to 5 bases, leaving 6 bases not matched to a gene. This CDR3 comprises 14 residues.

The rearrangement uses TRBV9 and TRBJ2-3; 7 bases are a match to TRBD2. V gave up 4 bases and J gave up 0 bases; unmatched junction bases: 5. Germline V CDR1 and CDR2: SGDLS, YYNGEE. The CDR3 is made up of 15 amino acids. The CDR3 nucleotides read TGTGCCAGCAGCCCGAGGGAGGGCAGCACAGATACGCAGTATTTT. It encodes CASSPREGSTDTQYF.

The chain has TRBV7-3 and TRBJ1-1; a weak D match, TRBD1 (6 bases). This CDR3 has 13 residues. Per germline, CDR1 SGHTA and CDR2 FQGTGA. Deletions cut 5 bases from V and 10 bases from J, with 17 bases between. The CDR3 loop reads CASSPRGQGIAFF. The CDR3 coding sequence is TGTGCCAGCAGCCCGCGAGGGCAGGGGATAGCTTTCTTT.

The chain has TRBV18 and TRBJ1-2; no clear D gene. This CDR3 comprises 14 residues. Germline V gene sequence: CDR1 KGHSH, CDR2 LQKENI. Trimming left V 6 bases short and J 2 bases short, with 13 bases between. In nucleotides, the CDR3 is TGTGCCAGCTCCCGGTCTAGCCAGAACTATGGCTACACCTTC. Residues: CASSRSSQNYGYTF.

CDR3 coding DNA: TGTGCCTGGAGCGCAATCGATCCCGGGGAAGGCCGAATATTGAACACTGAAGCTTTCTTT. Translated: CAWSAIDPGEGRILNTEAFF. The chain employs TRBV30 and TRBJ1-1; no firm D call. The V and J ends lost 3 bases and 0 bases respectively, with 29 bases between them. Germline CDR1 reads GTSNPN; CDR2 reads SVGIG (reference sequence). The CDR3 is 20 amino acids.

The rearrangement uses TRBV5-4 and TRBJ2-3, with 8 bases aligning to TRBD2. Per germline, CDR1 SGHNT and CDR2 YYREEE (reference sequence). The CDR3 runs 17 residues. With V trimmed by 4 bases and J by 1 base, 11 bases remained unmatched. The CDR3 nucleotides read TGTGCCAGCAGCCCACCGGGCTCGGGAGGGGGCACAGATACGCAGTATTTT. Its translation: CASSPPGSGGGTDTQYF.